A selection of T cell receptor beta chains follows, all from one sample in a study of regulatory T cells in long-lasting Graves disease. MiXCR, applied by TCRdb to the multiplex PCR reads, yields one record per CDR3 protein. In the table there are hundreds of thousands of distinct CDR3 sequences, approximately 15% of which are singletons. These data were likewise used in another study, on T cells in Graves' hyperthyroidism and ophthalmopathy.

The sequenced sample was peripheral blood mononuclear cells (PBMCs), obtained at new diagnosis, from a patient treated with antithyroid drugs. Receptors originate from a woman aged 40 to 50 with Graves disease. The CDR3 runs from the conserved cysteine through the conserved F or W. D genes are given only for firm matches. Rows may omit the clone size; those that give it use once, few, many or a size class.

CDR3 DNA,CDR3 protein,V gene,D gene,J gene,clone size
TGTGCCAGCAGCGTACCAGGGAGCGGAAACACCATATATTTT,CASSVPGSGNTIYF,TRBV7-2,-,TRBJ1-3,-
TGTGCCAGCACCTCTGCGGGGGGGAGCGAGCAGTACTTC,CASTSAGGSEQYF,TRBV12-3/TRBV12-4,TRBD2,TRBJ2-7,few
TGTGCTAGTGGTTTGGTGGGGGCGGTCGAGCAGTTCTTC,CASGLVGAVEQFF,TRBV12-5,-,TRBJ2-1,many
TGTGCCAGCAGCTTAGGGACAGTTGAAGCTTTCTTT,CASSLGTVEAFF,TRBV7-2,-,TRBJ1-1,many
TGTGCCAGCATTAAGCGGGAGGAGACGGAGACCCAGTACTTC,CASIKREETETQYF,TRBV2,TRBD2,TRBJ2-5,many
TGTGCCAGCAGCGTGAGGGGACAGAGGCACGGCTACACCTTC,CASSVRGQRHGYTF,TRBV11-3,TRBD1,TRBJ1-2,many
TGTGCCAGCAGTTTCCAGCGGGAGGCCGCCAAAAACATTCAGTACTTC,CASSFQREAAKNIQYF,TRBV27,TRBD2,TRBJ2-4,many
TGTGCCATCAGTGAGTCCATGCGACACCTTAACTATGGCTACACCTTC,CAISESMRHLNYGYTF,TRBV10-3,-,TRBJ1-2,many
TGCGCCAGCAGTGAGACCGGGACTAGCGGGAGGACGAGCTCCTACAATGAGCAGTTCTTC,CASSETGTSGRTSSYNEQFF,TRBV10-2,TRBD2,TRBJ2-1,few
TGTGCCAGCAGCGTGGTGGGGCAGCCTTATGGCTACACCTTC,CASSVVGQPYGYTF,TRBV5-4,-,TRBJ1-2,many
TGTGCCAGCAGCTTAGGTGCCCGTATAGGGAACGATGAGCAGTTCTTC,CASSLGARIGNDEQFF,TRBV13,-,TRBJ2-1,many
TGTGCCAGCAGTTCTCTAGCGGGACAATCCTACAATGAGCAGTTCTTC,CASSSLAGQSYNEQFF,TRBV28,TRBD2,TRBJ2-1,once